This TCR beta chain was sequenced in a study of blood T cell repertoires in COVID-19. About the study: PBMCs, B-cell-depleted T cells, or T cells were the source of the cDNA or gDNA that made up the material.

Using immunoSEQ multiplex PCR, the repertoire was profiled, and TCRdb retains in-frame clones only, with some absent. The data hold under 200,000 clones, with about 85% observed a single time. The ends were cut back, 0 bases at V and 13 bases at J, with 12 bases in the middle. Per germline, CDR1 LGHDT and CDR2 YNNKEL (reference sequence). The CDR3 runs 12 residues. The TCR comes from an elderly woman with acute or convalescent COVID-19. V is TRBV3-1 (or the pseudogene TRBV3-2) and J is TRBJ1-2; D is unresolved. Sequencing was carried out using peripheral blood. CDR3 in amino acids: CASSQDDHTTTF. For the CDR3, the DNA is TGTGCCAGCAGCCAAGACGATCACACCACCACCTTC.